The 19 T cell receptor beta chains presented below share a single source sample, sequenced in a study of cytotoxic CD8 clonotypes in ibrutinib-treated CLL. Measured with immunoSEQ multiplex PCR; TCRdb has only the in-frame clones, and not every one. The table records 150,000 to 200,000 clones, 70% to 90% of them present only once. Sample: PBMCs, taken at disease progression, from a patient treated with ibrutinib. These receptors all stem from a human donor with chronic lymphocytic leukemia.

The V and J genes are TRBV4-2 and TRBJ2-1, with 11 bases matching TRBD2. This CDR3 is built from 15 residues. Germline-derived CDR1 and CDR2 are LGHNA and YNFKEQ. Germline trimming cut 4 bases from V and 5 bases from J; bases unmatched to any gene: 4. CDR3 sequence: CASSPLAGGHNEQFF. As DNA, the CDR3 is TGTGCCAGCAGCCCGCTAGCGGGAGGTCACAATGAGCAGTTCTTC.

The chain joins TRBV4-1 to TRBJ1-2; 9 nucleotides align to TRBD1. The CDR3 is made up of 14 amino acids. V lost 4 bases and J lost 5; bases outside the gene matches: 5. The germline V gene encodes CDR1 MGHRA and CDR2 YSYEKL. DNA of the CDR3: TGCGCCAGCAGCCCCTCGACAGGGGGATATGGCTACACCTTC. The encoded protein is CASSPSTGGYGYTF.

The genes are TRBV19 and TRBJ1-2; perhaps TRBD1 as D (6 bases). Germline V lookup: CDR1 LNHDA, CDR2 SQIVND (reference sequence). V was trimmed by 0 bases and J by 4 bases, leaving 15 bases between them. The CDR3 totals 16 residues. DNA for the CDR3: TGTGCCAGTAGTATAGATCAGGGGCCTAATGTCTATGGCTACACCTTC. Protein sequence: CASSIDQGPNVYGYTF.

The chain couples TRBV27 to TRBJ1-5, with 8 bases that match TRBD1. The J segment lost 8 bases and the V segment lost 7 bases, leaving 4 bases of the junction unmatched. From germline, CDR1 is MNHEY and CDR2 SMNVEV (reference sequence). The CDR3 runs 12 residues. The CDR3 DNA sequence: TGTGCCAGCAAGGACAGGGTTGAGCCCCAGCATTTT. It encodes CASKDRVEPQHF.

The chain has TRBV5-1 and TRBJ2-7; TRBD2 might be the D (5 bases). Germline-derived CDR1 and CDR2 are SGHRS and YFSETQ. Trimming took 0 bases from V and 9 from J, leaving 13 bases between them. The CDR3 is made up of 13 amino acids. CDR3 sequence: CASSLGGSGVQYF. CDR3 DNA: TGCGCCAGCAGCTTGGGGGGTTCCGGGGTGCAGTACTTC.

This clone was recorded once. This rearrangement joins TRBV19 to TRBJ2-2, with a tentative D call TRBD2 (5 bases). Germline V gene lookup returns CDR1 LNHDA and CDR2 SQIVND (reference sequence). Trimming took off 8 bases at V and 4 bases at J, with 17 bases between the two ends. The CDR3 contains 15 residues. CDR3 in DNA: TGTGCCAGTGGTTTTTGGGAGTTTAGCACCGGGGAGCTGTTTTTT. Protein product: CASGFWEFSTGELFF.

This clone was counted a few times. The chain uses TRBV6-1 and TRBJ1-2, with 8 bases matching TRBD1. J gave up 3 bases and V 4 bases, and 1 base lay outside the gene matches. The CDR3 spans 13 residues. CDR1 is MNHNS, CDR2 SASEGT, per germline. CDR3 nucleotides: TGTGCCAGCAGTGCGACAGGGGACTATGGCTACACCTTC. It codes for CASSATGDYGYTF.

The genes are TRBV18 and TRBJ1-2; 10 bases align to TRBD1. Germline CDR1 reads KGHSH; CDR2 reads LQKENI. Germline trimming cut 6 bases from V and 8 bases from J; bases unmatched to any gene: 12. The CDR3 runs to 15 residues. Written as DNA, the CDR3 is TGTGCCAGCTCCCTGGGACAGGGGCTGGGTGTCGGCTACACCTTC. It encodes CASSLGQGLGVGYTF.

This clone was observed once. V is TRBV7-8 and J is TRBJ2-7; the D gene could be TRBD1 or TRBD2 (6 bases each). V lost 7 bases to trimming and J lost 6 bases, with 16 bases between them. The CDR3 loop spans 13 amino acids. The germline V gene has CDR1 SGHVS and CDR2 FQNEAQ. In DNA form, the CDR3 reads TGTGCCAGCAAGGGGGGCAGCTTGGGCGAGCAGTACTTC. Encoded protein: CASKGGSLGEQYF.

V gene TRBV19 combines with J gene TRBJ1-2, with D possibly TRBD1 on 5 matching bases. The CDR3 loop spans 16 amino acids. V was cut by 7 bases and J by 5 bases, with 23 bases left in between. The germline gives CDR1 LNHDA, CDR2 SQIVND (reference sequence). The CDR3 region has the DNA TGTGCCAGTATCCCCTCCCCAGGGAAGATCGAGTATGGCTACACCTTC. Protein: CASIPSPGKIEYGYTF.

This chain uses TRBV11-3 with TRBJ1-1; 8 bases are shared with TRBD1. V shed 4 bases, J shed 11 bases, and the junction held 15 bases outside the gene matches. The CDR3 has 15 residues. Germline V gene lookup returns CDR1 SGHNT and CDR2 YENEEA. The CDR3 bases are TGTGCCAGCAGCTCCAGAGGACAGGGTATCATTCGGGCTTTCTTT. This sequence encodes CASSSRGQGIIRAFF.

The chain links TRBV18 to TRBJ2-7; D is possibly TRBD2 (6 bases). Germline V gene data show CDR1 as KGHSH and CDR2 as LQKENI. The CDR3 length is 16 residues. V gave up 2 bases and J gave up 3 bases, with 17 bases separating them. For the CDR3, the DNA is TGTGCCAGCTCACCATCCTACACAGCGGGCGACTACGAGCAGTACTTC. Protein: CASSPSYTAGDYEQYF.

In DNA, the CDR3 is TGTGCCAGCAGCGCCAGTGGGTCGGGCTATGGCTACACCTTC. Encoded protein: CASSASGSGYGYTF. The V call is TRBV9, the J call TRBJ1-2; no clear D. V was shortened by 3 bases and J by 4 bases, with 13 bases between the two germline ends. CDR1 is SGDLS, CDR2 YYNGEE, per germline. The length of the CDR3 is 14 residues.

The gene calls are TRBV19 and TRBJ1-5; 7 bases match TRBD1. The CDR3 has 15 residues. Germline CDR1 reads LNHDA; CDR2 reads SQIVND (reference sequence). V shed 7 bases and J 2 bases; nucleotides not matched to a gene: 8. The CDR3 is CASTPDRERNQPQHF. The CDR3 DNA sequence: TGTGCCAGTACCCCCGACAGGGAGCGCAATCAGCCCCAGCATTTT.

The chain carries TRBV27 and TRBJ2-2; 7 bases map to TRBD2. In germline, CDR1 is MNHEY, CDR2 SMNVEV (reference sequence). Trimming removed 5 bases from V and 1 base from J; junction bases left unmatched: 4. The CDR3 extends over 15 amino acids. The CDR3 is CASSLTSLNTGELFF. In DNA, the CDR3 is TGTGCCAGCAGTCTGACTAGCCTGAACACCGGGGAGCTGTTTTTT.

This sequence joins TRBV5-1 and TRBJ1-5; perhaps TRBD1 as D (6 bases). CDR3 length equals 15 residues. V was shortened by 4 bases and J by 5 bases, with 16 bases between the two germline ends. Per germline, CDR1 SGHRS and CDR2 YFSETQ. The CDR3 is CASSLGTNGDQPQHF. CDR3 coding DNA: TGCGCCAGCAGCCTAGGGACAAATGGAGATCAGCCCCAGCATTTT. Using reference TRBV5-1 and TRBJ1-5 for the parts outside the CDR3, the full variable domain is KAGVTQTPRYLIKTRGQQVTLSCSPISGHRSVSWYQQTPGQGLQFLFEYFSETQRNKGNFPGRFSGRQFSNSRSEMNVSTLELGDSALYLCASSLGTNGDQPQHFGDGTRLSIL.

The genes are TRBV4-3 and TRBJ2-2; D possibly corresponds to TRBD2 (5 bases). Germline V lookup: CDR1 LGHNA, CDR2 YSLEER. The CDR3 runs to 17 residues. The V end was cut by 0 bases, the J end by 2 bases, with 13 bases between. Written as DNA, the CDR3 is TGCGCCAGCAGCCAAGAGCGGGTGACACCCAACACCGGGGAGCTGTTTTTT. Protein: CASSQERVTPNTGELFF.

The V call is TRBV29-1, the J call TRBJ2-7; TRBD2 aligns across 8 bases. J was trimmed by 4 bases and V by 4 bases; bases with no gene match: 15. The CDR3 loop spans 16 amino acids. Germline V gene lookup returns CDR1 SQVTM and CDR2 ANQGSEA. The CDR3 region has the DNA TGCAGCGTTGGGCCTAGCGGGTCCTTTTCAGGTTACGAGCAGTACTTC. Translation gives CSVGPSGSFSGYEQYF.

This rearrangement joins TRBV13 to TRBJ1-4; maybe TRBD1 (6 bases). This CDR3 region has 14 residues. Trimming shortened V by 5 bases and J by 3 bases, and 10 bases separated the two germline ends. Per germline, CDR1 PRHDT and CDR2 FYEKMQ (reference sequence). The CDR3 loop is CASSEQGPNEKLFF. CDR3 DNA sequence: TGTGCCAGCAGCGAACAGGGACCTAATGAAAAACTGTTTTTT.